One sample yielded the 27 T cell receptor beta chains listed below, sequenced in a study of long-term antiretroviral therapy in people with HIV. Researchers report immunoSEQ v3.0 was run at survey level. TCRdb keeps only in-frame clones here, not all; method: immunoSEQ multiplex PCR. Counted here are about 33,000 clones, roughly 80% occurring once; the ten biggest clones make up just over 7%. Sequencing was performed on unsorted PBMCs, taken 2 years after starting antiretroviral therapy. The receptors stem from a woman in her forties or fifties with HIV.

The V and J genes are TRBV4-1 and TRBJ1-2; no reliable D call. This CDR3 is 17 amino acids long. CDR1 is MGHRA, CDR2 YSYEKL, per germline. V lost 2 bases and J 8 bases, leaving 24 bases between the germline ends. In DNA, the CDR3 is TGCGCCAGCAGCCAAAGTGTGGACCATCCCCTGAGGGAAGGCTACACCTTC. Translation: CASSQSVDHPLREGYTF.

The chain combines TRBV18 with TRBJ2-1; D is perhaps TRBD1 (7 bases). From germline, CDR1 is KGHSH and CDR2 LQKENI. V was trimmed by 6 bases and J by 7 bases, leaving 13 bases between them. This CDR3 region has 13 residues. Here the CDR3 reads CASSVRGRNEQFF. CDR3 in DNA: TGTGCCAGCTCTGTCAGGGGGAGGAATGAGCAGTTCTTC.

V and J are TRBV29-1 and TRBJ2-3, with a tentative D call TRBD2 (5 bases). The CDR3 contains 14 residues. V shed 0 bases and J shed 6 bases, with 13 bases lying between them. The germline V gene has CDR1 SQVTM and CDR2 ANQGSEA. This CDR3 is CSVEDPRLTDTQYF. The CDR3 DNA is TGCAGCGTTGAAGATCCGCGACTAACGGATACGCAGTATTTT.

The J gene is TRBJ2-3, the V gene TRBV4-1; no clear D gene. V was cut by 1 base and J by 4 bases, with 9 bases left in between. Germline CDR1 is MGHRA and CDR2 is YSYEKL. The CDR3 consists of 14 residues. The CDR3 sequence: CASSQGIAPDTQYF. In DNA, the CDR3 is TGCGCCAGCAGCCAAGGAATAGCCCCAGATACGCAGTATTTT.

CDR3 DNA: TGTGCCAGCAGCTCTCTTCGGTCCTCTGGAAACACCATATATTTT. Protein: CASSSLRSSGNTIYF. The chain recombines TRBV7-8 with TRBJ1-3; D is uncertain. The germline V and J ends were trimmed by 4 bases and 0 bases, with 10 bases remaining between them. This CDR3 is built from 15 residues. Germline CDR1 and CDR2: SGHVS and FQNEAQ.

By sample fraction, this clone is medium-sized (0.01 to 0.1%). CDR3 sequence: CASSPTDYEQYV. CDR3 coding DNA: TGTGCCAGCAGTCCGACGGACTACGAGCAGTACGTC. The chain combines TRBV2 with TRBJ2-7, with D unclear. Germline V gives CDR1 SNHLY, CDR2 FYNNEI. This CDR3 region has 12 residues. Trimming left V 5 bases short and J 3 bases short, with 8 bases between.

The CDR3 bases are TGTGCCAGCAGCGCCACCCAAATAAATTCACCCCTCCACTTT. Translating gives CASSATQINSPLHF. The chain employs TRBV9 and TRBJ1-6; D ambiguous. Germline V gives CDR1 SGDLS, CDR2 YYNGEE. V lost 3 bases and J lost 7, with 11 bases in between. CDR3 length: 14 amino acids.

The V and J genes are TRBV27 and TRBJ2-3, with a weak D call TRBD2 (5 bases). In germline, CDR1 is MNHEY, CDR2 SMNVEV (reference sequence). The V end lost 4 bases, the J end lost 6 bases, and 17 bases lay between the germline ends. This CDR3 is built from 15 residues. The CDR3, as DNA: TGTGCCAGCAGTTCGAGGACTGTCAGAAGGGATACGCAGTATTTT. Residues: CASSSRTVRRDTQYF.

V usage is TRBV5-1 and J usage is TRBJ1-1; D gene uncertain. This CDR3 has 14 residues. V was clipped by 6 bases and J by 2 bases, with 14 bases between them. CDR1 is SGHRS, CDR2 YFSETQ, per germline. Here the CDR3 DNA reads TGCGCCAGCACCCTCTTGGTCGGAAACACTGAAGCTTTCTTT. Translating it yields CASTLLVGNTEAFF.

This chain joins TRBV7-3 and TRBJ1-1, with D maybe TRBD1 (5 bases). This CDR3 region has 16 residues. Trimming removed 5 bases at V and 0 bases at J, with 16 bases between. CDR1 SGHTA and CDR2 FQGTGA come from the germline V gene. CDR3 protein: CASSPRDRGVNTEAFF. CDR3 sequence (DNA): TGTGCCAGCAGCCCCCGGGATAGAGGGGTGAACACTGAAGCTTTCTTT.

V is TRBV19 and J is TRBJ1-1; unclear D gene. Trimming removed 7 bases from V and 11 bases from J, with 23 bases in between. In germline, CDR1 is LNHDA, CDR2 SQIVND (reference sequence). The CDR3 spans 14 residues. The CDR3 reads CASNLSWRREGAFF. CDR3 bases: TGTGCCAGTAACCTATCTTGGCGAAGGGAGGGTGCTTTCTTT.

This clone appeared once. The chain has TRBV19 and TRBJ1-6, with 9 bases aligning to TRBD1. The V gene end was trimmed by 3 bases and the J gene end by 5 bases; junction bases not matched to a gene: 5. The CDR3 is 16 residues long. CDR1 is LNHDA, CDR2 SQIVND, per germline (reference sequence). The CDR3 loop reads CASSIDRGSDNSPLHF. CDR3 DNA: TGTGCCAGTAGTATTGACAGGGGGTCGGATAATTCACCCCTCCACTTT.

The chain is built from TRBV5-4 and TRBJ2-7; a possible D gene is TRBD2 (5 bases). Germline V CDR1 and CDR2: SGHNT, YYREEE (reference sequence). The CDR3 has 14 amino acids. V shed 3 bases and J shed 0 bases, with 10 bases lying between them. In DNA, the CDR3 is TGTGCCAGCAGCTATACGGGAAGCTCCTACGAGCAGTACTTC. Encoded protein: CASSYTGSSYEQYF.

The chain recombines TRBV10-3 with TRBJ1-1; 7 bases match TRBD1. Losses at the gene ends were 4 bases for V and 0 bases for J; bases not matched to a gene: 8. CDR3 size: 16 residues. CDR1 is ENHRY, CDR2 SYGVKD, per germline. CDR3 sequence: CAISGDRTILNTEAFF. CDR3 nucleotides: TGTGCCATCAGTGGGGACAGAACTATATTGAACACTGAAGCTTTCTTT.

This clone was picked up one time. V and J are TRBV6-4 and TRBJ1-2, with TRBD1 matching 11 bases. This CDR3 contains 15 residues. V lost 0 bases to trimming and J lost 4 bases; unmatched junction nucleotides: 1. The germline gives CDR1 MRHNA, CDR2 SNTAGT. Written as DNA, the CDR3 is TGTGCCAGCAGTGACTCCGGGACAGGGGGCTATGGCTACACCTTC. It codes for CASSDSGTGGYGYTF.

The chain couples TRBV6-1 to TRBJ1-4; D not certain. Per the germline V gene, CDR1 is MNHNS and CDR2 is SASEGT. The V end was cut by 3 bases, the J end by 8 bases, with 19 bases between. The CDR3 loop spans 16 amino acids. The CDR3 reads CASSDNSPWTGEKLFF. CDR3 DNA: TGTGCCAGCAGTGACAACTCTCCCTGGACGGGCGAAAAACTGTTTTTT.

The CDR3 region has the DNA TGTGCCAGCAGCTTAACGGGGGGGAGCTCCTACGAGCAGTACTTC. This translates into CASSLTGGSSYEQYF. This rearrangement joins TRBV7-2 to TRBJ2-7; 8 bases align to TRBD2. Germline V lookup: CDR1 SGHTA, CDR2 FQGNSA. The CDR3 totals 15 residues. Losses at the gene ends were 2 bases for V and 0 bases for J; bases not matched to a gene: 3.

The CDR3 spells CASSPPGQGSGSPLHF. CDR3 in DNA: TGTGCCAGCTCACCACCCGGACAGGGAAGCGGTTCACCCCTCCACTTT. The chain uses TRBV18 and TRBJ1-6, with TRBD1 matching 8 bases. This CDR3 spans 16 amino acids. Germline V gene data show CDR1 as KGHSH and CDR2 as LQKENI. V dropped 0 bases and J dropped 9; count of bases not matched to a gene: 7.

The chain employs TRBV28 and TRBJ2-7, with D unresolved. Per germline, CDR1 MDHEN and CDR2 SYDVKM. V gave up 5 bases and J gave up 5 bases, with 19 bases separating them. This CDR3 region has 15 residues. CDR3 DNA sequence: TGTGCCAGCAGTCTCTCGAGAAGGGTTAGCCACGAGCAGTACTTC. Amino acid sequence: CASSLSRRVSHEQYF. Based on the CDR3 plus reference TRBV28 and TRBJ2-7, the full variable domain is DVKVTQSSRYLVKRTGEKVFLECVQDMDHENMFWYRQDPGLGLRLIYFSYDVKMKEKGDIPEGYSVSREKKERFSLILESASTNQTSMYLCASSLSRRVSHEQYFGPGTRLTVT.

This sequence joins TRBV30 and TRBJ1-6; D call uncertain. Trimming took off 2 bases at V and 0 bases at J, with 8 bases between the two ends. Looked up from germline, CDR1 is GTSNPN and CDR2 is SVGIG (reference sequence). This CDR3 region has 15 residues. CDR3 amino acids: CAWSSSSSYNSPLHF. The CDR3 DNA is TGTGCCTGGAGTTCAAGTAGCTCCTATAATTCACCCCTCCACTTT.

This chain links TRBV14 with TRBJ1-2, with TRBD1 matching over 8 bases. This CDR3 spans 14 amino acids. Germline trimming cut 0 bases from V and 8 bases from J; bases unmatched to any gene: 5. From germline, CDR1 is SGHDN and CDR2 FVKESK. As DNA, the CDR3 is TGTGCCAGCAGCCAAGAGGTCCAGGGGGCCGGCTACACCTTC. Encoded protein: CASSQEVQGAGYTF.

As DNA, the CDR3 is TGTGCCAGCAGCTTAGAATCCGTGGCGGAGACCCAGTACTTC. It yields the protein CASSLESVAETQYF. The chain uses TRBV7-6 and TRBJ2-5; D is uncertain. V shed 1 base and J shed 5 bases, with 11 bases lying between them. The germline gives CDR1 SGHVS, CDR2 FNYEAQ. This CDR3 has 14 amino acids. Full variable domain (rest looked up from reference TRBV7-6 and TRBJ2-5): GAGVSQSPRYKVTKRGQDVALRCDPISGHVSLYWYRQALGQGPEFLTYFNYEAQQDKSGLPNDRFSAERPEGSISTLTIQRTEQRDSAMYRCASSLESVAETQYFGPGTRLLVL.

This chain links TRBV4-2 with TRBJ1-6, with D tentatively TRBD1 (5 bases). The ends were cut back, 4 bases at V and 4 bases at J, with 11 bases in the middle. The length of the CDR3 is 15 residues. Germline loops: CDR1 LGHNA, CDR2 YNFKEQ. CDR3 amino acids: CASSPGQGYNSPLHF. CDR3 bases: TGTGCCAGCAGCCCGGGGCAAGGGTATAATTCACCCCTCCACTTT.

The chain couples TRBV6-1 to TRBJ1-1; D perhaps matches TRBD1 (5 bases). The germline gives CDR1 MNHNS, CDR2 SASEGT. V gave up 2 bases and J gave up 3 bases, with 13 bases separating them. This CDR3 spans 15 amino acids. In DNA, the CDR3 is TGTGCCAGCAGTGAAAGTCAGGTGGGGGACACTGAAGCTTTCTTT. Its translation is CASSESQVGDTEAFF.

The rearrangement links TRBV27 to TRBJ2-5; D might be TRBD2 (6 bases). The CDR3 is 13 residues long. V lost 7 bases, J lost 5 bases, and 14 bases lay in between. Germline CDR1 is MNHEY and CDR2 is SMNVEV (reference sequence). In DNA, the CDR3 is TGTGCCAGCAAGTCGCGGGGCCGGGAGACCCAGTACTTC. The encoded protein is CASKSRGRETQYF.

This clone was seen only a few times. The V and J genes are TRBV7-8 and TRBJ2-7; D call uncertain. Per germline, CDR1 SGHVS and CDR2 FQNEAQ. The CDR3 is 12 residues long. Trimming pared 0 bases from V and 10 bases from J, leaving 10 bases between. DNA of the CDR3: TGTGCCAGCAGCTTAGCTACGGCTTCTCAGTACTTC. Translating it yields CASSLATASQYF. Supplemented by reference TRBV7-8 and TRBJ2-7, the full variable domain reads GAGVSQSPRYKVAKRGQDVALRCDPISGHVSLFWYQQALGQGPEFLTYFQNEAQLDKSGLPSDRFFAERPEGSVSTLKIQRTQQEDSAVYLCASSLATASQYFGPGTRLTVT.

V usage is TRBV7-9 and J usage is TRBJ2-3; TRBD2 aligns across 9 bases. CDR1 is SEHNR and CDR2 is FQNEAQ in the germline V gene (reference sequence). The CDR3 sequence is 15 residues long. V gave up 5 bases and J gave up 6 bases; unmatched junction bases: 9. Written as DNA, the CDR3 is TGTGCCAGCAGCCCAGGCGGGACTAGCTCCGATACGCAGTATTTT. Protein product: CASSPGGTSSDTQYF.